This TCR beta chain appears in the sequencing data of a study of tumor and adjacent non-tumor tissue in lung cancer. Study-level points and caveats: TCR diversity was significantly greater in tumor than normal lung tissue. Shorter survival was associated with higher TCR diversity in tumors.

A modified ARM-PCR protocol with three rounds of nested PCR amplified TCRbeta. TCRdb itself ran the multiplex PCR reads through MiXCR, one entry per CDR3 protein. In the table there are some 66,000 distinct CDR3 sequences, 61% of which are singletons. This clonotype was picked up a small number of times. The antigen is not known. No cell sorting was done before RNA was extracted from the tissue. More than 3 cm separated this lung sample from the edge of the tumor. V dropped 6 bases and J dropped 7; count of bases not matched to a gene: 9. The CDR3 loop spans 14 amino acids. From germline, CDR1 is DFQATT and CDR2 SNEGSKA (reference sequence).

The chain combines TRBV20-1 with TRBJ2-2, with 9 nucleotides matching TRBD1. Material for sequencing was distant non-tumor lung tissue. The TCR sequence derives from a man in his 70s with non-small cell lung cancer. The CDR3, as DNA: TGCAGTGCAATCCGGGACAGGGTGAACGGGGAGCTGTTTTTT. The encoded protein is CSAIRDRVNGELFF.